This T cell receptor beta chain was sequenced for a study of blood T cell repertoires in COVID-19. Study-wide background: Sites in the United States, Italy and Spain provided acute and convalescent COVID-19 samples.

Original methodology: Nucleated cell number was recorded as an estimate derived from reference gene primer amplification. The repertoire was sequenced with immunoSEQ multiplex PCR; TCRdb's copy has only in-frame clones and lacks some. That table gives V, J and clone size, and the DNA gave D and trimming. There are around 300,000 clones in the sample; around 90% occur only once, and 0.94% lies in the top ten. The CDR3 consists of 14 residues. V shed 0 bases, J shed 4 bases, and the junction held 2 bases outside the gene matches. Germline V gene lookup returns CDR1 SGHRS and CDR2 YFSETQ. The specimen was peripheral blood. The V gene is TRBV5-1, the J gene TRBJ2-3; 7 positions match TRBD2. The clonotype was recovered from a woman aged 40-49 years who had recovered from COVID-19. This CDR3 is CASSLGGSADTQYF. Written as DNA, the CDR3 is TGCGCCAGCAGCTTGGGCGGGAGTGCAGATACGCAGTATTTT.